A selection of T cell receptor beta chains follows, all from one sample in a study of identical twins. TCRdb reanalysed the 5' RACE reads using MiXCR and keeps one entry per CDR3 protein. Among fewer than 500,000 distinct CDR3 sequences listed, around 24% were seen once. This sample also appeared in a second study, on T cells expressing NK-cell markers.

The specimen sequenced was CD4+ T cells sorted from blood. Every receptor here comes from a woman younger than 30 in good health. Each CDR3 is given with its conserved first and last residue. Each record gives: J gene, V gene, clone size, D gene, CDR3 protein, CDR3 DNA. A D gene is named only where the DNA matches it firmly. Size values are once, few and many counts, or a class for expanded clones, and some rows have none.

j_gene: TRBJ1-1; v_gene: TRBV6-6; abundance: .; d_gene: .; CDR3aa: CASVMRTEAFF; CDR3nt: TGTGCCAGCGTTATGAGGACTGAAGCTTTCTTT
j_gene: TRBJ2-1; v_gene: TRBV5-1; abundance: .; d_gene: TRBD2; CDR3aa: CASRETSGGNNEQFF; CDR3nt: TGCGCCAGCAGAGAGACTAGCGGGGGTAACAATGAGCAGTTCTTC
j_gene: TRBJ2-3; v_gene: TRBV20-1; abundance: many; d_gene: TRBD1; CDR3aa: CSASAGTGNADTQYF; CDR3nt: TGCAGTGCTAGCGCCGGGACAGGGAATGCAGATACGCAGTATTTT
j_gene: TRBJ2-5; v_gene: TRBV4-3; abundance: .; d_gene: TRBD2; CDR3aa: CASSQEIAGGSETQYF; CDR3nt: TGCGCCAGCAGCCAAGAAATAGCGGGAGGTAGCGAGACCCAGTACTTC
j_gene: TRBJ2-3; v_gene: TRBV7-8; abundance: many; d_gene: TRBD2; CDR3aa: CASSPGGAGGDTQYF; CDR3nt: TGTGCCAGCAGCCCCGGGGGGGCCGGGGGAGATACGCAGTATTTT
j_gene: TRBJ2-3; v_gene: TRBV5-1; abundance: .; d_gene: .; CDR3aa: CASSNIEADTQYF; CDR3nt: TGCGCCAGCAGCAATATAGAGGCAGATACGCAGTATTTT
j_gene: TRBJ1-2; v_gene: TRBV3-1; abundance: once; d_gene: .; CDR3aa: CASSPEAGRNYGYTF; CDR3nt: TGTGCCAGCAGCCCCGAAGCAGGGCGTAACTATGGCTACACCTTC
j_gene: TRBJ2-1; v_gene: TRBV7-2; abundance: .; d_gene: .; CDR3aa: CASSLFSSTGYNEQFF; CDR3nt: TGTGCCAGCAGCTTATTTAGCAGCACCGGGTACAATGAGCAGTTCTTC
j_gene: TRBJ2-2; v_gene: TRBV3-1; abundance: few; d_gene: .; CDR3aa: CASSQDGGELFF; CDR3nt: TGTGCCAGCAGCCAAGATGGGGGGGAGCTGTTTTTT
j_gene: TRBJ2-1; v_gene: TRBV12-3/TRBV12-4; abundance: .; d_gene: TRBD1; CDR3aa: CASSSRDREFF; CDR3nt: TGTGCCAGCAGTTCCCGGGACAGAGAGTTCTTC
j_gene: TRBJ2-1; v_gene: TRBV6-2/TRBV6-3; abundance: few; d_gene: .; CDR3aa: CASSYSRLNEQFF; CDR3nt: TGTGCCAGCAGTTACTCTAGGCTCAATGAGCAGTTCTTC